One T cell receptor beta chain is described in this entry. Its antigen remains unidentified. Within one base of it there is no much larger clone, and no base qualities were kept. Only healthy Caucasian donors were included. This entry is derived from a study of identical twins (dated by TCRdb to the mid-2010s). Background for the entire study: TCR alpha and beta repertoires from monozygotic twins, unrelated adults of various ages and cord blood were deep-sequenced to test whether fetal clonotypes persist. To rule out contamination, replicate twin experiments were performed at different times with different library preparation protocols.

The CDR1 and CDR2 encoded by the germline V gene are SGHTA and FQGNSA. Spanning cysteine to phenylalanine, the CDR3 consists of 18 amino acids. Only the CDR3 DNA stays, 54 bases, in frame from base 1. V loses 3 bases at its end and J loses 0 bases; junction bases beyond the gene matches: 6. Library creation used 5' RACE. Instrument used: Illumina HiSeq 2000. Template switching introduced a universal primer binding site; the final cDNA contained a unique molecular identifier, enabling accurate counting of TCR cDNA molecules. First-strand cDNA for TCR alpha and beta chains was synthesized from specific primers in the conserved constant-segment region. To control for contamination, each cDNA library was double barcoded with a SMART-Mk sample barcode plus Illumina barcodes. TruSeq adapter sequences along with Illumina sample barcodes were introduced in two successive PCR steps. The TCR alpha and beta cDNA libraries were sequenced on the Illumina HiSeq platform using custom primers. As for the original processing: Unique molecular identifiers were extracted from raw reads with MiGEC, and CDR3 positions were determined with MiXCR. Recombination models were inferred per individual with the repgenHMM and IGoR tools using an EM algorithm. The tcR package in R was used for shared clonotype analysis, with sharing normalized by the product of cloneset sizes. To study raw recombination without the effects of thymic and clonal selection, out-of-frame nonproductive sequences were analyzed. Through fastp at Q25 and MiXCR, TCRdb rebuilt clones from the public reads, retaining in-frame beta chains. Merged by CDR3 protein, the rows form single entries marked with the most common genes and DNA. The V and J calls and clone size are TCRdb's, not the authors'. Recorded for this sample are about 1.7 million distinct CDR3 sequences; around 33% of them occurred a single time. Less than 0.35% of the sample belongs to the ten largest clones.

Summary of the overall study and its limitations: Excess twin sharing in beta out-of-frame sequences was weaker because fewer shared sequences lowered the signal-to-noise ratio. Because the same donors could not be followed over many years, the conclusions relied on cross-sectional statistical analysis. Zero-insertion analyses could be partly confounded by invariant T cells such as MAIT and iNKT, although diverse VJ usage argued against such confounding for most clonotypes. Fewer insertions were carried by abundant cord blood beta clonotypes; a weaker similar trend was observed in young adult naive repertoires, while no such trend was observed in memory repertoires. Compared with coincidental sharing between unrelated individuals, out-of-frame TCR alpha sequences shared between twins showed an excess of sequences with low generation probability. In monozygotic twins, out-of-frame TCR alpha sharing was systematically underestimated by recombination models, although the models agreed with sharing between unrelated individuals.

The source material was cord blood. The source of this sequence is a newborn girl in good health. The chain links TRBV7-2 with TRBJ2-4; 12 middle bases align to TRBD2. The DNA sequence is TGTGCCAGCAGCTTGTCTAGCGGGGGGGCCAGAGCCAAAAACATTCAGTACTTC. This translates into CASSLSSGGARAKNIQYF.